This T cell receptor (beta chain) was recovered during a study of cytomegalovirus exposure and HLA in healthy donors. The overall study: An early data release held 80 million or so unique TCRs from HLA-typed donors. Most donors, approximately 82% of roughly 400 genotyped, fell in the Caucasian-associated ancestry cluster.

With 3 bases removed from V and 2 bases from J, the gap between germline ends came to 5 bases. The germline V gene has CDR1 WSHSY and CDR2 SAAADI. The CDR3 runs 13 residues. PCR amplification relied on 60 Vbeta primers (plus 13 Jbeta primers). Repertoires were generated with immunoSEQ multiplex PCR, while TCRdb's copy carries only in-frame clones and drops some. The sample lists around 150,000 clones; roughly 80% were seen once. The rearrangement links TRBV10-2 to TRBJ1-5; no clear D gene. This clonotype originated in a man aged 25-40 years in good health and CMV-seropositive. Sequenced material: PBMCs. In DNA form, the CDR3 reads TGCGCCAGCAGTGACTACGGCAATCAGCCCCAGCATTTT. It translates to CASSDYGNQPQHF.